The 14 T cell receptor beta chains reported below all come from one sample, sequenced in a study of T cell responses to AZD1222 COVID-19 vaccine. Generated by immunoSEQ multiplex PCR, the TCRdb table keeps only in-frame clones and is missing some. The data show 80,000 to 100,000 clones, approximately 83% seen once. The sample was peripheral blood, taken 28 days after the second AZD1222 dose. Source of these receptors: an adult who received the AZD1222 COVID-19 vaccine.

The chain links TRBV29-1 to TRBJ1-2; possibly TRBD1 for D (5 bases). Trimming cost V 5 bases and J 8 bases, with 15 bases left between them. CDR3 length: 12 amino acids. Germline V gene sequence: CDR1 SQVTM, CDR2 ANQGSEA. The CDR3 loop reads CSVRGRERGYTF. The DNA for the CDR3 is TGCAGCGTTCGCGGCAGGGAGAGAGGCTACACCTTC.

The V and J genes are TRBV6-5 and TRBJ1-5; no clear D. The CDR3 is 14 residues long. The germline V gene has CDR1 MNHEY and CDR2 SVGAGI. V lost 5 bases and J lost 9, with 17 bases in between. The CDR3 DNA is TGTGCCAGCAGTCCGACCGCTGGCGGCATGCCCCAGCATTTT. As protein: CASSPTAGGMPQHF.

This chain connects TRBV2 to TRBJ2-5; D is undetermined. This CDR3 region has 15 residues. CDR1 is SNHLY, CDR2 FYNNEI, per germline. V was cut by 0 bases and J by 5 bases, with 13 bases left in between. The CDR3 loop is CASSEALGRLETQYF. CDR3 nucleotides: TGTGCCAGCAGTGAAGCCCTTGGCCGTTTGGAGACCCAGTACTTC.

V usage is TRBV10-3 and J usage is TRBJ1-6, with D unresolved. Deletions cut 3 bases from V and 0 bases from J, with 6 bases between. Per the germline V gene, CDR1 is ENHRY and CDR2 is SYGVKD. The length of the CDR3 is 15 residues. DNA for the CDR3: TGTGCCATCAGTGAACGGCCCTCCTATAATTCACCCCTCCACTTT. Translated, it gives CAISERPSYNSPLHF.

J is TRBJ1-4 and V is TRBV28; 9 bases align to TRBD1. The germline gives CDR1 MDHEN, CDR2 SYDVKM. The CDR3 is 14 amino acids. Trimming cost V 7 bases and J 7 bases; bases outside gene matches: 7. CDR3 nucleotide sequence: TGTGCCAGCAAACAGGGGGCGCAAGGTGAAAAACTGTTTTTT. Protein product: CASKQGAQGEKLFF.

This chain links TRBV30 with TRBJ2-7; possible D gene TRBD1, 5 bases. CDR3 length: 14 amino acids. V was cut by 3 bases and J by 0 bases, with 12 bases left in between. The germline V gene has CDR1 GTSNPN and CDR2 SVGIG (reference sequence). In nucleotides, the CDR3 is TGTGCCTGGAGCCAGACAGAAAGCTCCTACGAGCAGTACTTC. Translated: CAWSQTESSYEQYF.

CDR3 region: CASSLGQGAHSGNTIYF. Here the CDR3 DNA reads TGCGCCAGCAGCTTGGGGCAGGGGGCCCACTCTGGAAACACCATATATTTT. The chain combines TRBV5-1 with TRBJ1-3; TRBD1 agrees at 8 bases. CDR3 length equals 17 residues. The germline V gene encodes CDR1 SGHRS and CDR2 YFSETQ. J gave up 0 bases and V 0 bases, and 5 bases lay outside the gene matches.

This clone has only one observation. The V gene is TRBV19, the J gene TRBJ1-1; D not certain. The CDR3 totals 14 residues. The germline gives CDR1 LNHDA, CDR2 SQIVND (reference sequence). Trimming removed 3 bases at V and 2 bases at J, with 10 bases between. CDR3 sequence: CASSIGSSNTEAFF. CDR3 sequence (DNA): TGTGCCAGTAGTATCGGCAGTTCAAACACTGAAGCTTTCTTT.

J is TRBJ1-2 and V is TRBV9; unclear D gene. CDR3 length: 15 residues. Trimming left V 0 bases short and J 4 bases short, with 13 bases between. CDR1 and CDR2 (germline): SGDLS, YYNGEE. CDR3 protein: CASSVGLGIAYGYTF. CDR3 sequence (DNA): TGTGCCAGCAGCGTAGGCTTAGGAATTGCCTATGGCTACACCTTC.

The rearrangement uses TRBV12-3 or TRBV12-4 and TRBJ1-2; D is perhaps TRBD1 (5 bases). Trimming pared 5 bases from V and 4 bases from J, leaving 11 bases between. This CDR3 comprises 13 residues. The CDR3 region is CASSQGTGYGYTF. The CDR3 DNA is TGTGCCAGCAGTCAAGGGACCGGCTATGGCTACACCTTC.

This chain joins TRBV5-8 and TRBJ2-1, with D hard to call. CDR3 length equals 10 residues. Trimming pared 9 bases from V and 8 bases from J, leaving 9 bases between. Germline lookup yields CDR1 SGHTS and CDR2 YDEGEE. This chain's CDR3 is CAIFGDEQFF. The CDR3 nucleotides read TGTGCCATATTTGGCGATGAGCAGTTCTTC. Full variable domain (missing parts from reference TRBV5-8 and TRBJ2-1): EAGVTQSPTHLIKTRGQQATLRCSPISGHTSVYWYQQALGLGLQFLLWYDEGEERNRGNFPPRFSGRQFPNYSSELNVNALELEDSALYLCAIFGDEQFFGPGTRLTVL.

The chain carries TRBV11-3 and TRBJ1-1; no definite D call. V was pared by 0 bases and J by 1 base, with 3 bases between. This CDR3 has 13 residues. CDR1 is SGHNT and CDR2 is YENEEA in the germline V gene. Here the CDR3 reads CASSLDRNTEAFF. The CDR3 DNA is TGTGCCAGCAGCTTAGATAGGAACACTGAAGCTTTCTTT.

The chain recombines TRBV5-1 with TRBJ2-3, with unresolved D. The CDR3 loop spans 16 amino acids. V was cut by 0 bases and J by 2 bases, with 13 bases left in between. Germline V gives CDR1 SGHRS, CDR2 YFSETQ. CDR3 sequence reads: CASSLAALQITDTQYF. As DNA, the CDR3 is TGCGCCAGCAGCTTGGCAGCACTACAGATCACAGATACGCAGTATTTT.

This chain uses TRBV30 with TRBJ1-6; D not certain. Germline CDR1 reads GTSNPN; CDR2 reads SVGIG (reference sequence). The V and J ends lost 3 bases and 8 bases respectively, with 11 bases between them. CDR3 size: 13 residues. The CDR3 bases are TGTGCCTGGAGGGAAAGGGTGGATTCACCCCTCCACTTT. Encoded protein: CAWRERVDSPLHF. The full variable domain, its missing parts supplied by reference TRBV30 and TRBJ1-6, is SQTIHQWPATLVQPVGSPLSLECTVEGTSNPNLYWYRQAAGRGLQLLFYSVGIGQISSEVPQNLSASRPQDRQFILSSKKLLLSDSGFYLCAWRERVDSPLHFGNGTRLTVT.